The 32 T cell receptor beta chains below come from one sample, sequenced in a study of blood T cells in healthy people across ages. A second 7 to 11 cycle PCR used barcoded and J-beta primers. TCRdb used MiXCR to reprocess the 5' RACE reads, holding one entry per CDR3 protein. The sample holds around 820,000 distinct CDR3 sequences, 25% seen once. These data were also filed under a second study, of T cells of mothers and their children.

Sequenced material: blood. The receptors here all came from a boy aged 10-17 years in good health.

J is TRBJ2-2 and V is TRBV28; D gene ambiguous. Trimming took off 6 bases at V and 4 bases at J, with 6 bases between the two ends. Germline loops: CDR1 MDHEN, CDR2 SYDVKM. This CDR3 has 12 amino acids. The CDR3 reads CASRPPTGELFF. The CDR3 nucleotides read TGTGCCAGCAGACCGCCCACCGGGGAGCTGTTTTTT.

The chain carries TRBV7-8 and TRBJ2-5; no definite D call. The J call may be incorrect, as the DNA end agrees better with TRBJ2-7. In germline, CDR1 is SGHVS, CDR2 FQNEAQ. This CDR3 contains 17 residues. CDR3 nucleotides: TGTGCCAGCAGCTCCCGCTCAAGCGAGAAGTCTTACTACGAGCAGTACTTC. Its protein is CASSSRSSEKSYYEQYF.

The chain joins TRBV6-5 to TRBJ2-6; 10 bases match TRBD2. The J segment lost 3 bases and the V segment lost 0 bases, leaving 14 bases of the junction unmatched. The CDR3 loop spans 21 amino acids. Germline V CDR1 and CDR2: MNHEY, SVGAGI. The CDR3 loop reads CASSYSVASGRIAYGANVLTF. CDR3 nucleotides: TGTGCCAGCAGTTACTCGGTCGCTAGCGGGAGAATAGCCTATGGGGCCAACGTCCTGACTTTC.

J is TRBJ2-6 and V is TRBV4-3; possibly TRBD1 for D (5 bases). This CDR3 comprises 19 residues. Germline assignment: CDR1 LGHNA and CDR2 YSLEER. V lost 1 base and J lost 0, with 16 bases in between. In DNA form, the CDR3 reads TGCGCCAGCAGCCAAGGTCTAGGGGCAGGCAACTCTGGGGCCAACGTCCTGACTTTC. Encoded protein: CASSQGLGAGNSGANVLTF.

The chain links TRBV16 to TRBJ2-1; D remains ambiguous. The CDR3 runs 13 residues. Germline V lookup: CDR1 KGHSY, CDR2 FQNENV. Trimming removed 7 bases at V and 6 bases at J, with 13 bases between. The CDR3 reads CASNPQESNEQFF. The CDR3 DNA sequence: TGTGCCAGCAACCCTCAAGAGTCCAATGAGCAGTTCTTC.

This clonotype turned up a few times. The chain is built from TRBV2 and TRBJ1-2; TRBD1 matches 7 bases. The CDR3 is 14 amino acids. With V trimmed by 3 bases and J by 8 bases, 9 bases remained unmatched. In germline, CDR1 is SNHLY, CDR2 FYNNEI. The CDR3 DNA is TGTGCCAGCAGTGACCGCAGGGGGTACGACGGCTACACCTTC. Its protein is CASSDRRGYDGYTF. The full variable domain, with the rest looked up from reference TRBV2 and TRBJ1-2, is EPEVTQTPSHQVTQMGQEVILRCVPISNHLYFYWYRQILGQKVEFLVSFYNNEISEKSEIFDDQFSVERPDGSNFTLKIRSTKLEDSAMYFCASSDRRGYDGYTFGSGTRLTVV.

This clonotype was seen only a few times. This chain joins TRBV6-6 and TRBJ2-5; TRBD2 aligns across 7 bases. The CDR3 runs to 14 residues. The J segment lost 5 bases and the V segment lost 6 bases, leaving 9 bases of the junction unmatched. The germline CDR1 and CDR2 sequences are MNHNY and SVGAGI (reference sequence). For the CDR3, the DNA is TGTGCCAGCAGGCAAAACGGGGGGACCGAGACCCAGTACTTC. Its protein is CASRQNGGTETQYF.

The gene calls are TRBV6-2 or TRBV6-3 and TRBJ2-2, with 10 bases that match TRBD1. The CDR3 is made up of 17 amino acids. Germline trimming cut 5 bases from V and 6 bases from J; bases unmatched to any gene: 12. CDR1 MNHEY and CDR2 SVGEGT come from the germline V gene. CDR3 sequence: CASSRSQGTGVPGELFF. The CDR3 bases are TGTGCCAGCAGTCGATCTCAAGGGACAGGGGTTCCCGGGGAGCTGTTTTTT.

This clonotype has more than one count but fewer than ten. The J gene is TRBJ2-1, the V gene TRBV6-2 or TRBV6-3; 9 nucleotides match TRBD2. V was clipped by 3 bases and J by 2 bases; unmatched bases: 2. The CDR3 has 15 residues. Germline-derived CDR1 and CDR2 are MNHEY and SVGEGT. CDR3 DNA: TGTGCCAGCAGTTATGGCGGGAGGGCCTACAATGAGCAGTTCTTC. Its translation is CASSYGGRAYNEQFF.

As DNA, the CDR3 is TGTGCCAGCAGTTTCCACAGGGTTGGCTACACCTTC. Protein product: CASSFHRVGYTF. The V call is TRBV28, the J call TRBJ1-2, with D possibly matching TRBD1 (6 bases). V was trimmed by 3 bases and J by 7 bases, leaving 9 bases between them. CDR1 is MDHEN, CDR2 SYDVKM, per germline. CDR3 size: 12 residues.

This clonotype was seen many times. This chain links TRBV7-2 with TRBJ2-5; TRBD1 might be the D (6 bases). The CDR3 runs to 14 residues. Trimming shortened V by 2 bases and J by 5 bases, and 12 bases separated the two germline ends. Germline assignment: CDR1 SGHTA and CDR2 FQGNSA. CDR3 coding DNA: TGTGCCAGCAGCTTATGGGCAGGGGAGGAGACCCAGTACTTC. Translation gives CASSLWAGEETQYF.

In this sample, this clonotype turned up a few times. The rearrangement links TRBV5-1 to TRBJ2-5; D is uncertain. V lost 1 base to trimming and J lost 5 bases, with 9 bases between them. This CDR3 has 13 residues. The germline V gene encodes CDR1 SGHRS and CDR2 YFSETQ. CDR3 bases: TGCGCCAGCAGCTTGCGGAGTGAGGAGACCCAGTACTTC. Translation gives CASSLRSEETQYF.

This clonotype was found a few times. V and J are TRBV4-3 and TRBJ2-3; D remains unclear. The CDR3 runs to 15 residues. Trimming removed 0 bases from V and 0 bases from J, with 7 bases in between. CDR1 LGHNA and CDR2 YSLEER come from the germline V gene. The CDR3 nucleotides are TGCGCCAGCAGCCAAGATGCCCGGAGCACAGATACGCAGTATTTT. It is translated as CASSQDARSTDTQYF.

In its sample, this clonotype was seen a few times. The chain combines TRBV4-3 with TRBJ2-5, with a tentative D call TRBD1 (6 bases). The end of the DNA aligns better with TRBJ2-1, so the J call may be wrong. The germline V gene has CDR1 LGHNA and CDR2 YSLEER. This CDR3 has 17 amino acids. CDR3 residues: CASSQDGWVEGGNEQFF. Here the CDR3 DNA reads TGCGCCAGCAGCCAAGATGGTTGGGTAGAAGGGGGCAATGAGCAGTTCTTC.

In this sample, this clonotype turned up a few times. This chain joins TRBV21-1 and TRBJ1-6; whether TRBD1, the table's D call, matches the DNA was not checked. TRBV21-1 is a listed pseudogene. The CDR3 runs to 16 residues. The CDR3 is CASSSTGVGDNSPLHF. The CDR3 nucleotides read TGTGCCAGCAGCTCAACAGGGGTGGGGGATAATTCACCCCTCCACTTT.

This clonotype turned up a few times. V gene TRBV7-2 combines with J gene TRBJ2-2; D might be TRBD1 (6 bases). Germline V CDR1 and CDR2: SGHTA, FQGNSA. CDR3 length equals 14 residues. V dropped 5 bases and J dropped 5 bases, with 12 bases sitting between them. The CDR3 loop reads CASSPGQSTGELFF. In DNA form, the CDR3 reads TGTGCCAGCAGCCCAGGACAGTCTACCGGGGAGCTGTTTTTT.

V is TRBV28 and J is TRBJ2-7, with a possible D match to TRBD1 (6 bases). V lost 8 bases, J lost 2 bases, and 13 bases lay in between. Germline lookup yields CDR1 MDHEN and CDR2 SYDVKM. The CDR3 loop spans 13 amino acids. The CDR3 coding sequence is TGTGCCAGCGGACGGGACACTACCTACGAGCAGTACTTC. Amino acids: CASGRDTTYEQYF.

There are a few counts of this clonotype. This chain connects TRBV18 to TRBJ2-7; 9 bases agree with TRBD1. The germline CDR1 and CDR2 sequences are KGHSH and LQKENI. V shed 6 bases, J shed 5 bases, and the junction held 8 bases outside the gene matches. The CDR3 loop spans 14 amino acids. The CDR3 bases are TGTGCCAGCTCCGCAAGACAGGGGGGCGACGAGCAGTACTTC. Translation gives CASSARQGGDEQYF.

This clonotype showed up just a few times. The V and J genes are TRBV7-9 and TRBJ2-3; D uncertain. V shed 4 bases and J shed 2 bases, with 10 bases lying between them. CDR1 is SEHNR and CDR2 is FQNEAQ in the germline V gene (reference sequence). This CDR3 contains 14 residues. CDR3 bases: TGTGCCAGCAGCTCGTTGACTTACACAGATACGCAGTATTTT. The encoded protein is CASSSLTYTDTQYF.

The chain employs TRBV7-9 and TRBJ2-7, with TRBD1 matching 12 bases. The CDR3 is made up of 15 amino acids. CDR1 and CDR2 from the germline V gene are SEHNR and FQNEAQ (reference sequence). V shed 5 bases and J 6 bases; nucleotides not matched to a gene: 8. CDR3 DNA sequence: TGTGCCAGCAGCCCCCCGGGACAGGGGGCTGGCGAGCAGTACTTC. Translated, it gives CASSPPGQGAGEQYF.

This chain links TRBV18 with TRBJ1-6; no clear D. Germline V gene lookup returns CDR1 KGHSH and CDR2 LQKENI. Trimming stripped 4 bases from V and 13 bases from J, with 14 bases between. There are 13 residues in the CDR3. Written as DNA, the CDR3 is TGTGCCAGCTCACAAAACATTGACGGTCCCCTCCACTTT. The encoded protein is CASSQNIDGPLHF.

The chain links TRBV7-2 to TRBJ1-1; no firm D call. Trimming left V 2 bases short and J 6 bases short, with 10 bases between. Germline assignment: CDR1 SGHTA and CDR2 FQGNSA. The CDR3 totals 13 residues. CDR3 bases: TGTGCCAGCAGCTTAAACATGGAGGCTGAAGCTTTCTTT. As protein: CASSLNMEAEAFF.

This clonotype was seen more than once but under ten times. V usage is TRBV10-3 and J usage is TRBJ1-1; 8 bases are a match to TRBD1. There are 15 residues in the CDR3. CDR1 is ENHRY and CDR2 is SYGVKD in the germline V gene. Trimming cost V 5 bases and J 4 bases; bases outside gene matches: 9. CDR3 protein: CAISRRTGLTTEAFF. CDR3 DNA: TGTGCCATCAGTAGACGGACAGGGCTTACCACTGAAGCTTTCTTT.

This chain uses TRBV3-1 with TRBJ2-1; 13 bases are shared with TRBD2. With 4 bases clipped from V and 4 bases from J, the junction kept 10 bases outside the gene matches. Germline V lookup: CDR1 LGHDT, CDR2 YNNKEL (reference sequence). The CDR3 totals 18 residues. The chain's CDR3 is CASSPGLAGAQRYNEQFF. The CDR3 DNA reads as TGTGCCAGCAGCCCAGGACTAGCGGGGGCCCAACGTTACAATGAGCAGTTCTTC.

This clonotype was recorded at least ten times. The chain combines TRBV7-2 with TRBJ2-5; TRBD1 is a possible D gene (6 bases). V lost 1 base, J lost 3 bases, and 6 bases lay in between. This CDR3 has 13 residues. Germline assignment: CDR1 SGHTA and CDR2 FQGNSA. CDR3 loop: CASSLDREETQYF. In nucleotides, the CDR3 is TGTGCCAGCAGCTTAGACAGGGAAGAGACCCAGTACTTC.

The rearrangement links TRBV29-1 to TRBJ2-5, with 12 bases aligning to TRBD2. The last part of the DNA fits TRBJ2-1 better; the J call may be wrong. Per germline, CDR1 SQVTM and CDR2 ANQGSEA. The CDR3 is made up of 13 amino acids. CDR3 protein: CSVRLAGANEQFF. CDR3 bases: TGCAGCGTTCGACTAGCGGGGGCAAATGAGCAGTTCTTC.

The sample holds a few counts of this clonotype. The V gene is TRBV4-3, the J gene TRBJ1-6, with a tentative D call TRBD1 (5 bases). The CDR3 is 15 amino acids. Trimming took off 0 bases at V and 6 bases at J, with 9 bases between the two ends. Germline lookup yields CDR1 LGHNA and CDR2 YSLEER. The CDR3 loop is CASSQDGGGNSPLHF. DNA for the CDR3: TGCGCCAGCAGCCAAGATGGGGGGGGTAATTCACCCCTCCACTTT.

The chain joins TRBV9 to TRBJ2-7; D ambiguous. Trimming left V 0 bases short and J 4 bases short, with 8 bases between. This CDR3 is 13 amino acids long. Germline CDR1 reads SGDLS; CDR2 reads YYNGEE. CDR3 nucleotide sequence: TGTGCCAGCAGCGTAGAAACCTCTTACGAGCAGTACTTC. It specifies CASSVETSYEQYF. Together with reference TRBV9 and TRBJ2-7, the CDR3 gives the full variable domain: DSGVTQTPKHLITATGQRVTLRCSPRSGDLSVYWYQQSLDQGLQFLIQYYNGEERAKGNILERFSAQQFPDLHSELNLSSLELGDSALYFCASSVETSYEQYFGPGTRLTVT.

This rearrangement joins TRBV20-1 to TRBJ2-2; 11 nucleotides line up with TRBD1. Trimming took 4 bases from V and 5 from J; bases not matched to a gene: 9. This CDR3 contains 16 residues. CDR1 is DFQATT, CDR2 SNEGSKA, per germline (reference sequence). The CDR3 loop is CSATGTGGRVTGELFF. CDR3 nucleotides: TGCAGTGCTACCGGGACAGGGGGTAGGGTTACCGGGGAGCTGTTTTTT.

About this clonotype: Sequence at one end of the junction differs from germline and may be a read error. The chain recombines TRBV7-7 with TRBJ2-7; tentative D call: TRBD2 (5 bases). The length of the CDR3 is 15 residues. Germline CDR1 is SSHAT and CDR2 is FNYEAQ (reference sequence). The CDR3 sequence: CASSLATGSTYEQYF. DNA of the CDR3: TGTGCTAGCAGCTTAGCAACGGGGAGCACCTACGAGCAGTACTTC.

This clonotype was detected ten times or more. CDR3 sequence: CASSQQTDYGYTF. CDR3 coding DNA: TGCGCCAGCAGCCAACAGACAGACTATGGCTACACCTTC. The V gene is TRBV4-1, the J gene TRBJ1-2, with D possibly matching TRBD1 (5 bases). Trimming removed 2 bases at V and 3 bases at J, with 7 bases between. CDR1 and CDR2 from the germline V gene are MGHRA and YSYEKL. The CDR3 loop spans 13 amino acids.

This clonotype was counted between two and nine times. The chain is built from TRBV11-2 and TRBJ1-5; D uncertain. Trimming pared 0 bases from V and 12 bases from J, leaving 12 bases between. CDR1 SGHAT and CDR2 FQNNGV come from the germline V gene. This CDR3 is 13 amino acids long. The CDR3 sequence is CASSLDSGGDQHF. The CDR3 region has the DNA TGTGCCAGCAGCTTAGATAGTGGCGGAGACCAGCATTTT.